This T cell receptor beta chain emerged from a study of PD-L1 blockade in urothelial cancer. At the level of the study: The patients first took atezolizumab around 2014, receiving 1,200 mg intravenously every 3 weeks.

Turning to this clone: Its antigen is as yet unknown.

Germline V gene data show CDR1 as MNHNY and CDR2 as SVGAGI (reference sequence). The CDR3 spans 12 residues. V shed 5 bases, J shed 9 bases, and the junction held 4 bases outside the gene matches. Study-wide results and caveats: Prediction of better survival came from below-median pretreatment blood TCR clonality.

Using immunoSEQ multiplex PCR, the repertoire was profiled, and TCRdb retains in-frame clones only, with some absent. The repertoire includes fewer than 95,000 clones, over 80% of them detected once, and over 2% sits in the top ten. The time point is: pretreatment peripheral blood. Locally advanced or metastatic urothelial carcinoma affected the patients. V is TRBV6-6 and J is TRBJ1-1; 9 bases fit TRBD1. This TCR was sampled from a man aged 55 to 69 with urothelial cancer. Here the sequenced sample was PBMCs, taken around atezolizumab (anti-PD-L1) treatment. The CDR3 reads CASSETGGQAFF. The CDR3 region has the DNA TGTGCCAGCAGTGAGACAGGGGGGCAAGCTTTCTTT.